This TCR beta chain was observed in a study of Tregs in tolerant kidney transplant recipients. Study-wide background: Recipient PBMCs carried a CFSE label and met irradiated graft donor PBMCs for more than five days before FACS sorting. Study outcomes and limitations: No direct test of biological reproducibility was done here. Findings come from small patient numbers and require larger validation.

About this clone itself: The antigen is not known.

Method: immunoSEQ multiplex PCR; TCRdb's copy keeps in-frame clones and lacks some. This table holds 8,000 to 9,500 clones, around 49% found once. The sequencing input was CD4+ T cells from blood cultured with allogeneic cells. This sequence originates from a human donor in good health.

CDR3 sequence reads: CASRRTDTQYF. The CDR3 DNA reads TGTGCCAGCAGGCGCACAGATACGCAGTATTTT. This chain joins TRBV6-9 and TRBJ2-3; D is uncertain. Trimming stripped 6 bases from V and 1 base from J, with 2 bases between. Germline loops: CDR1 MNHGY, CDR2 SVAAGI. This CDR3 spans 11 amino acids.